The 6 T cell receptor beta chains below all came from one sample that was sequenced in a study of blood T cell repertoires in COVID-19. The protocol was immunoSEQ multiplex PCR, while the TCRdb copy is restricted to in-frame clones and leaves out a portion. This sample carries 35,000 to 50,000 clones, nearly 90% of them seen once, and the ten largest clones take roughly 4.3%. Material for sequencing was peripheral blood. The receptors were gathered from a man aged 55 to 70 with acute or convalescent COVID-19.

Here the CDR3 reads CASSKRTSGGETQYF. Here the CDR3 DNA reads TGTGCCAGCAGTAAACGGACTAGCGGGGGCGAGACCCAGTACTTC. The genes are TRBV2 and TRBJ2-5, with TRBD2 identical over 13 bases. The germline gives CDR1 SNHLY, CDR2 FYNNEI. Trimming took 5 bases from V and 5 from J; bases not matched to a gene: 5. The CDR3 loop spans 15 amino acids.

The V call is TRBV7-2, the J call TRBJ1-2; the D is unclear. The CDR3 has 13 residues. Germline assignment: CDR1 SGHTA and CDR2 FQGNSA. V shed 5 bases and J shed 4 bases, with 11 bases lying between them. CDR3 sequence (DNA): TGTGCCAGCAGCCTTGCGGGGTCCTATGGCTACACCTTC. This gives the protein CASSLAGSYGYTF. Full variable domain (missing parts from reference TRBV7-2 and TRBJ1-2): GAGVSQSPSNKVTEKGKDVELRCDPISGHTALYWYRQSLGQGLEFLIYFQGNSAPDKSGLPSDRFSAERTGGSVSTLTIQRTQQEDSAVYLCASSLAGSYGYTFGSGTRLTVV.

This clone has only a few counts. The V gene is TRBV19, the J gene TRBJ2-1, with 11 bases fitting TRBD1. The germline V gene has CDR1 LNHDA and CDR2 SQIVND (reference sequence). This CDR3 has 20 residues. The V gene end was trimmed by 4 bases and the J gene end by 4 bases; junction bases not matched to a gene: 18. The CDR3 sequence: CASSSRTGGAGGGIYNEQFF. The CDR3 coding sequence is TGTGCCAGTAGTAGCCGGACAGGGGGCGCGGGCGGGGGAATTTACAATGAGCAGTTCTTC.

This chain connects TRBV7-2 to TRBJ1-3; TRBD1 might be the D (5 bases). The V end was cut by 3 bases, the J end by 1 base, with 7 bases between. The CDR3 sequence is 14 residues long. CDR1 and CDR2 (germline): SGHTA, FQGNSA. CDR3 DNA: TGTGCCAGCAGCTTCCAGGGATCTGGAAACACCATATATTTT. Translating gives CASSFQGSGNTIYF. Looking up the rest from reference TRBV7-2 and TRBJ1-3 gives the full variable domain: GAGVSQSPSNKVTEKGKDVELRCDPISGHTALYWYRQSLGQGLEFLIYFQGNSAPDKSGLPSDRFSAERTGGSVSTLTIQRTQQEDSAVYLCASSFQGSGNTIYFGEGSWLTVV.

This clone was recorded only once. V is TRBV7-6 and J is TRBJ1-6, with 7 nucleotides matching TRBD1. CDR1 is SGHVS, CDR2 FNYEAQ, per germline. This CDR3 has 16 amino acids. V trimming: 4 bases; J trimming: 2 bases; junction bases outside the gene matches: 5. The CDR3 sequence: CASSWGDSPYNSPLHF. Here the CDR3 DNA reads TGTGCCAGCAGCTGGGGGGACAGCCCCTATAATTCACCCCTCCACTTT.

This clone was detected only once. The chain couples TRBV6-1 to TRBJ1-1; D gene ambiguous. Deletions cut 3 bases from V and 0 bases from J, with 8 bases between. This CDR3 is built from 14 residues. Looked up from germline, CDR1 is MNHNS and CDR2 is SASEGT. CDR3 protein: CASSENQLNTEAFF. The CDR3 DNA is TGTGCCAGCAGTGAGAACCAGTTGAACACTGAAGCTTTCTTT.